This TCR beta chain derives from a study of shared clonotypes between healthy human individuals. Trimming pared 7 bases from V and 6 bases from J, leaving 8 bases between. Germline assignment: CDR1 SGDLS and CDR2 YYNGEE. CDR3 length: 11 amino acids. A note on this clone: Its antigen is undetermined. The sample holds other DNA sequences that translate to the same CDR3.

Clones were sequenced by immunoSEQ multiplex PCR, and TCRdb holds only the in-frame ones, with some missing. Of fewer than 1 million clones listed, around 96% are singletons. CD45RO-negative, CCR7-selected cells formed the naive CD8 fraction, which excluded terminally differentiated effector memory CD45RA+ cells. Donation came from healthy HIV-negative adults that had no recent acute infections or vaccinations. All of the donors resided in Nashville, Tennessee, and each was a Caucasian adult. Study-wide results and limits: Of the naive CD4 clonotypes, about 5% were shared across a few donors.

Sequenced input: naive CD8+ T cells sorted from blood. The V and J genes are TRBV9 and TRBJ2-1; no firm D call. This clonotype was sampled from a man younger than 45 in good health. The CDR3 loop is CASSIGNEQFF. The CDR3 coding sequence is TGTGCCAGCTCGATCGGCAATGAGCAGTTCTTC.